The source of this T cell receptor beta chain is a study of T cell changes during pregnancy in multiple sclerosis. Sequenced by immunoSEQ multiplex PCR; TCRdb stores in-frame clones only, minus some. Of 25,000 to 35,000 clones in the sample, 90% are singletons; the top ten hold under 0.75%. This clone was counted a few times. The V gene end was trimmed by 3 bases and the J gene end by 9 bases; junction bases not matched to a gene: 7. The CDR3 is 14 residues long. The germline CDR1 and CDR2 sequences are GTSNPN and SVGIG (reference sequence). This TCR was sampled from a female donor in good health, enrolled as a control in a pregnancy study. The chain carries TRBV30 and TRBJ1-6, with 8 bases aligning to TRBD1. The sample in question was CD4+ T cells from peripheral blood mononuclear cells, obtained in the third trimester of pregnancy. CDR3 DNA: TGTGCCTGGAGCGGTGGACAGGGTGGTTCACCCCTCCACTTT. As protein: CAWSGGQGGSPLHF.